This TCR beta chain originates from a study of cytomegalovirus exposure and HLA in healthy donors. Assay used: immunoSEQ multiplex PCR; TCRdb lists only in-frame clones, some missing. This sample has some 79,000 clones; around 94% occur once, and the top ten carry 3.2%. Germline V lookup: CDR1 MNHEY, CDR2 SVGAGI. V was clipped by 7 bases and J by 2 bases, with 12 bases between them. The CDR3 totals 14 residues. Material for sequencing was PBMCs. This sequence originates from a woman under 30 in good health and CMV-seropositive. The chain links TRBV6-5 to TRBJ1-5; D might be TRBD1 (6 bases). The CDR3 is CASTRRQGNQPQHF. Here the CDR3 DNA reads TGTGCCAGCACCAGACGACAGGGCAATCAGCCCCAGCATTTT.